This TCR beta chain was captured in a study of blood T cell repertoires in COVID-19. Turning to the study itself: From the United States, Italy and Spain came samples of acute and convalescent COVID-19. Sources were T cells, B-cell-depleted T cells, or PBMCs; the material itself was cDNA or gDNA.

Original analysis: Amplified reference gene primers provided the basis for estimating nucleated cell counts. The protocol was immunoSEQ multiplex PCR, while the TCRdb copy is restricted to in-frame clones and leaves out a portion. V and J calls plus clone size are reproduced from that table; the DNA served to infer D and trimming. The sample holds some 65,000 clones, roughly 91% seen once. While infection was still active, Seattle patients were enrolled and then followed longitudinally. Only a few counts were recorded for this clone. V gave up 5 bases and J gave up 1 base; unmatched junction bases: 14. CDR1 is MNHEY, CDR2 SMNVEV, per germline (reference sequence). The CDR3 contains 18 residues.

Sequenced: peripheral blood. This sequence originates from a man aged 50 to 60 with COVID-19, enrolled during active disease. The gene calls are TRBV27 and TRBJ1-5; TRBD1 aligns across 7 bases. The CDR3 region is CASSPLPRDSRSNQPQHF. In DNA, the CDR3 is TGTGCCAGCAGTCCCCTCCCCCGGGACAGCAGAAGCAATCAGCCCCAGCATTTT.